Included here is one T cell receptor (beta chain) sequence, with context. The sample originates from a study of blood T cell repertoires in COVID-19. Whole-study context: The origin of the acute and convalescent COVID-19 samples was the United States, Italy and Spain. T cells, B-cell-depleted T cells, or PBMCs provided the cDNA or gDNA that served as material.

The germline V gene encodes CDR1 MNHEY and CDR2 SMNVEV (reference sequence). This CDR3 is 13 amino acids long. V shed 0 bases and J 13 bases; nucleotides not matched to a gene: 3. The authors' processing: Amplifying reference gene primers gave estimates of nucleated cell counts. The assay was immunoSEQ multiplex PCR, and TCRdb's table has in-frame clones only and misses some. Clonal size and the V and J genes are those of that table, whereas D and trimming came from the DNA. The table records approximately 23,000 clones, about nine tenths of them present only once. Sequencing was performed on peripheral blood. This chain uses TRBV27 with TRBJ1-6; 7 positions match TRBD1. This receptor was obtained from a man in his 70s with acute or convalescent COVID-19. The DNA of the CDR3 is TGTGCCAGCAGTTTATCTAGCAGGGGGCCCCTCCACTTT. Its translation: CASSLSSRGPLHF.